This entry is about one T cell receptor (beta chain). The sample originates from a study of blood T cell repertoires in COVID-19. Some clones are missing from TCRdb's copy, which holds only in-frame ones; the method was immunoSEQ multiplex PCR. This table has 95,000 to 110,000 clones, approximately 80% appearing once. Deletions cut 5 bases from V and 0 bases from J, with 13 bases between. CDR1 and CDR2 (germline): MDHEN, SYDVKM. This CDR3 contains 15 residues. Sequencing was performed on peripheral blood. The TCR comes from a man in his 60s with acute or convalescent COVID-19. This chain joins TRBV28 and TRBJ1-1, with a tentative D call TRBD1 (6 bases). The CDR3 DNA is TGTGCCAGCAGTCCTTCCGGGACACTGAACACTGAAGCTTTCTTT. Protein product: CASSPSGTLNTEAFF.